This T cell receptor beta chain was observed in a study of shared clonotypes between healthy human individuals. Positive CCR7 selection of CD45RO-negative cells yielded the naive CD8 cells, and terminally differentiated effector memory CD45RA+ cells were excluded. The CDR3 is made up of 12 amino acids. Between the trimmed V and J ends, which lost 0 bases and 7 bases, there was a span of 7 bases. Germline V gene lookup returns CDR1 ENHRY and CDR2 SYGVKD. The assay was immunoSEQ multiplex PCR, and TCRdb's table has in-frame clones only and misses some. This table has 2 million or so clones, roughly 94% appearing once.

This chain connects TRBV10-3 to TRBJ2-7, with unresolved D. The sample taken for sequencing was naive CD8+ T cells sorted from blood. The source is a man aged 18 to 30 in good health. CDR3 amino acids: CAISESTWEQYF. DNA of the CDR3: TGTGCCATCAGTGAGTCTACGTGGGAGCAGTACTTC.